This is a list of T cell receptor beta chains from one sample in a study of human T cells and chemical hapten exposure. In TCRdb, the RACE reads were re-called with MiXCR into one record per CDR3 protein. Of about 380,000 distinct CDR3 sequences listed, roughly 6.3% are singletons. The specimen was whole blood, collected in connection with sensitization to the hapten diphenylcyclopropenone (DPC). Receptors were obtained from a woman between 18 and 29 years old with alopecia areata. Some clones in this sample may be carry-over from other donors' samples. Each CDR3 is given with its conserved first and last residue. The order of the fields is J gene, V gene, clone size, CDR3 protein. Clone size is shown for a subset of rows, as once, few, many or a class of expanded clone.

J gene: TRBJ2-1
V gene: TRBV6-2/TRBV6-3
clone size: NA
CDR3 protein: CASSYFGSEQFF

J gene: TRBJ2-1
V gene: TRBV29-1
clone size: many
CDR3 protein: CSVEGRGDSYNEQFF

J gene: TRBJ1-1
V gene: TRBV16
clone size: few
CDR3 protein: CASSQSSATEAFF

J gene: TRBJ1-1
V gene: TRBV11-1
clone size: NA
CDR3 protein: CASSLWDPNTEAFF

J gene: TRBJ1-4
V gene: TRBV5-1
clone size: many
CDR3 protein: CASSSTGTNEKLFF

J gene: TRBJ1-5
V gene: TRBV12-3/TRBV12-4
clone size: few
CDR3 protein: CASSPSVQPQHF

J gene: TRBJ2-7
V gene: TRBV28
clone size: few
CDR3 protein: CASSYGSHEQYF

J gene: TRBJ1-2
V gene: TRBV7-9
clone size: many
CDR3 protein: CASSLKEFYGYTF

J gene: TRBJ1-5
V gene: TRBV28
clone size: many
CDR3 protein: CAFGPQAGQPQHF

J gene: TRBJ2-3
V gene: TRBV4-1
clone size: few
CDR3 protein: CASSQDKGTSGGSTDTQYF

J gene: TRBJ2-3
V gene: TRBV12-3/TRBV12-4
clone size: many
CDR3 protein: CASRGLAGGRDTQYF

J gene: TRBJ1-1
V gene: TRBV3-1
clone size: many
CDR3 protein: CASSHGTGGAFF

J gene: TRBJ1-1
V gene: TRBV13
clone size: once
CDR3 protein: CASSLGPGNEIRTEAFF

J gene: TRBJ2-1
V gene: TRBV20-1
clone size: NA
CDR3 protein: CSARDHGTSGEQFF

J gene: TRBJ1-2
V gene: TRBV5-1
clone size: NA
CDR3 protein: CASSLEEGQGIGSLGYTF

J gene: TRBJ2-3
V gene: TRBV12-5
clone size: NA
CDR3 protein: CASAKDRYTDTQYF

J gene: TRBJ1-2
V gene: TRBV5-1
clone size: many
CDR3 protein: CASSTANTGGVGGYTF

J gene: TRBJ2-1
V gene: TRBV3-1
clone size: NA
CDR3 protein: CASSPDLTSSYNEQFF

J gene: TRBJ1-5
V gene: TRBV15
clone size: many
CDR3 protein: CATRGQGNNQPQHF

J gene: TRBJ2-2
V gene: TRBV9
clone size: many
CDR3 protein: CASSAGQGLVTGELFF

J gene: TRBJ1-1
V gene: TRBV7-9
clone size: many
CDR3 protein: CATALGDRQNTEAFF

J gene: TRBJ2-3
V gene: TRBV7-9
clone size: NA
CDR3 protein: CASSPLGVATDTQYF

J gene: TRBJ2-7
V gene: TRBV3-1
clone size: few
CDR3 protein: CASSQDQFYEQYF

J gene: TRBJ2-3
V gene: TRBV6-2/TRBV6-3
clone size: NA
CDR3 protein: CASRGAGWDTQYF

J gene: TRBJ2-3
V gene: TRBV4-3
clone size: few
CDR3 protein: CASSQSSFILSDTQYF

J gene: TRBJ2-7
V gene: TRBV4-3
clone size: many
CDR3 protein: CASSQDPGDEQYF

J gene: TRBJ2-3
V gene: TRBV6-1
clone size: NA
CDR3 protein: CANSPRGAGTQYF

J gene: TRBJ1-4
V gene: TRBV12-3/TRBV12-4
clone size: few
CDR3 protein: CASRTGGDEKLFF

J gene: TRBJ2-7
V gene: TRBV18
clone size: few
CDR3 protein: CASSLGTALYEQYF

J gene: TRBJ2-1
V gene: TRBV24-1
clone size: few
CDR3 protein: CATSDGPRQGDYNEQFF

J gene: TRBJ1-1
V gene: TRBV7-9
clone size: many
CDR3 protein: CASSLIGSEAFF

J gene: TRBJ2-7
V gene: TRBV7-2
clone size: many
CDR3 protein: CASSLLGASYEQYF

J gene: TRBJ2-3
V gene: TRBV2
clone size: many
CDR3 protein: CASSRLTSTDTQYF

J gene: TRBJ2-5
V gene: TRBV2
clone size: few
CDR3 protein: CASSERETQYF